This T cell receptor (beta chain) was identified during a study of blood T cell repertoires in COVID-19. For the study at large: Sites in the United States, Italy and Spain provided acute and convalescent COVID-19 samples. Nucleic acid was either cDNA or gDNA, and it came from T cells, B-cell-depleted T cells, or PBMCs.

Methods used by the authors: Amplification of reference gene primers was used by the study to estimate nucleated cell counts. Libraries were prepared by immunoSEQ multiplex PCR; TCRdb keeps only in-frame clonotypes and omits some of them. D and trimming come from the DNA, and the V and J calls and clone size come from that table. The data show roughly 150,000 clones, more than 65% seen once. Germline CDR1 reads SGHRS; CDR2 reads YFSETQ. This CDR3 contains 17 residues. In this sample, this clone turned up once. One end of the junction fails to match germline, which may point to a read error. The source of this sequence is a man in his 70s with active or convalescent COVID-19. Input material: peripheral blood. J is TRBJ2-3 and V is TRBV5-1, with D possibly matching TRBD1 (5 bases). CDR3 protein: CASSLDAGRFITNTQYF. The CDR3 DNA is TGCGCCAGCAGCTTGGATGCAGGGCGATTTATCACAAATACGCAGTATTTT. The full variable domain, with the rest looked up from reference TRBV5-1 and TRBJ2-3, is KAGVTQTPRYLIKTRGQQVTLSCSPISGHRSVSWYQQTPGQGLQFLFEYFSETQRNKGNFPGRFSGRQFSNSRSEMNVSTLELGDSALYLCASSLDAGRFITNTQYFGPGTRLTVL.